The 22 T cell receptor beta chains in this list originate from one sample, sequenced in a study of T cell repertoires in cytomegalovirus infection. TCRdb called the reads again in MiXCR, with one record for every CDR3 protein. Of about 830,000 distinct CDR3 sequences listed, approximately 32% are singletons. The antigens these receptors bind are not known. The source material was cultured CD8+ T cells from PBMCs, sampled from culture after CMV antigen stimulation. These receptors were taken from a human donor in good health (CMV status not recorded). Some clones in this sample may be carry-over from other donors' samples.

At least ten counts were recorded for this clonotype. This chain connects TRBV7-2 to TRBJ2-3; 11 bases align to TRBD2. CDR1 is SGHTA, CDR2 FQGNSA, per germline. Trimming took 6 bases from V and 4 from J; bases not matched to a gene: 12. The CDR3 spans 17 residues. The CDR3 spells CASREYSGGAWADTQYF. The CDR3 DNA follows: TGTGCCAGCAGGGAATATAGCGGGGGGGCATGGGCAGATACGCAGTATTTT.

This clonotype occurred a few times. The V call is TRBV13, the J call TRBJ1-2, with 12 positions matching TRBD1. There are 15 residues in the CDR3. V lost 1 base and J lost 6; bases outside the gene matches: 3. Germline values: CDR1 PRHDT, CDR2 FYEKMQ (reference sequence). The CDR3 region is CASSLEGQGADGYTF. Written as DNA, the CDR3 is TGTGCCAGCAGCTTAGAGGGACAGGGGGCAGATGGCTACACCTTC.

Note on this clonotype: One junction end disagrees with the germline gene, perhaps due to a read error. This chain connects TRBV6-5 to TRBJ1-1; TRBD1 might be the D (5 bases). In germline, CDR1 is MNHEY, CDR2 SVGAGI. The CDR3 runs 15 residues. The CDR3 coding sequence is TGTGCCAGCAGTGAAAGGACCGTAGCCCGGGGGGAAGCTTACTTT. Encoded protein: CASSERTVARGEAYF.

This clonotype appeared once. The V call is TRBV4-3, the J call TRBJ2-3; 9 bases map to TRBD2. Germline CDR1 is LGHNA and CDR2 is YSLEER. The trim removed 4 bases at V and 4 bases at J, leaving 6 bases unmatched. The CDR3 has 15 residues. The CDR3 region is CASSLEGGGADTQYF. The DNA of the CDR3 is TGCGCCAGCAGCCTTGAAGGCGGGGGGGCAGATACGCAGTATTTT.

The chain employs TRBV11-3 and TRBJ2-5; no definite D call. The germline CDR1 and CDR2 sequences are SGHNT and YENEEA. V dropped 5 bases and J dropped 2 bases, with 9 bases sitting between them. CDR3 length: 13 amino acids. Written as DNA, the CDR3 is TGTGCCAGCAGCGGGTGGGCACAAGAGACCCAGTACTTC. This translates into CASSGWAQETQYF.

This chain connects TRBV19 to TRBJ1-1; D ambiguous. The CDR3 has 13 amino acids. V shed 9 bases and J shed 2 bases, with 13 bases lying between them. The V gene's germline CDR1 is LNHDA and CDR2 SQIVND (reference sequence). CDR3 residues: CASSPHINTEAFF. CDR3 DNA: TGTGCCAGCTCTCCTCACATTAACACTGAAGCTTTCTTT.

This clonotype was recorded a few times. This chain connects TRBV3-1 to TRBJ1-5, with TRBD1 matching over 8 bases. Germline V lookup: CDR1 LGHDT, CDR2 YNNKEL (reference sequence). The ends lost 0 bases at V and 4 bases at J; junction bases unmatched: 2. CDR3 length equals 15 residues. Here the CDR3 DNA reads TGTGCCAGCAGCCAAGAACAGGGGGTAAATCAGCCCCAGCATTTT. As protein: CASSQEQGVNQPQHF. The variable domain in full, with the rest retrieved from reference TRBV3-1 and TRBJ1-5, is DTAVSQTPKYLVTQMGNDKSIKCEQNLGHDTMYWYKQDSKKFLKIMFSYNNKELIINETVPNRFSPKSPDKAHLNLHINSLELGDSAVYFCASSQEQGVNQPQHFGDGTRLSIL.

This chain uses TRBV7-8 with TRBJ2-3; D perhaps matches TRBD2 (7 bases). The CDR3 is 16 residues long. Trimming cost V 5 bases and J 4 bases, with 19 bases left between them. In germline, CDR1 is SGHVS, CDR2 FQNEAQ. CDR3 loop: CASSLQLGGGSDTQYF. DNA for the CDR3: TGTGCCAGCAGCCTGCAGTTAGGGGGAGGGTCAGATACGCAGTATTTT. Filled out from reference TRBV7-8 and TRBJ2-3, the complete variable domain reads GAGVSQSPRYKVAKRGQDVALRCDPISGHVSLFWYQQALGQGPEFLTYFQNEAQLDKSGLPSDRFFAERPEGSVSTLKIQRTQQEDSAVYLCASSLQLGGGSDTQYFGPGTRLTVL.

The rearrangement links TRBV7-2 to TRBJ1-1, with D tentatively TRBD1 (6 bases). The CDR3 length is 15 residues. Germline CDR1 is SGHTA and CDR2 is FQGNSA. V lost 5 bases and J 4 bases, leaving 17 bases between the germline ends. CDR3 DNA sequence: TGTGCCAGCAGCCCGACCGACAGGATCTTCACTGAAGCTTTCTTT. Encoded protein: CASSPTDRIFTEAFF.

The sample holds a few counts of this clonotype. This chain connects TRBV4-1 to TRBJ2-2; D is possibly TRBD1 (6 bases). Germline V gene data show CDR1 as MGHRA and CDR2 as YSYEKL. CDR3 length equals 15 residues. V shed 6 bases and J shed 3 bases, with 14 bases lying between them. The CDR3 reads CASSPTGSDTGELFF. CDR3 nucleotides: TGCGCCAGCAGTCCAACAGGGAGTGACACCGGGGAGCTGTTTTTT.

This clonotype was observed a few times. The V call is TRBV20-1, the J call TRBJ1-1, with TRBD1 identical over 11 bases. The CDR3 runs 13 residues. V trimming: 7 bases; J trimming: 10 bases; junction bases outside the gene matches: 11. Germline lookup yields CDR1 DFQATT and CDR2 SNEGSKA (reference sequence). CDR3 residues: CSVPGQGVVGAFF. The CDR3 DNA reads TGCAGTGTCCCGGGACAGGGGGTTGTTGGAGCTTTCTTT.

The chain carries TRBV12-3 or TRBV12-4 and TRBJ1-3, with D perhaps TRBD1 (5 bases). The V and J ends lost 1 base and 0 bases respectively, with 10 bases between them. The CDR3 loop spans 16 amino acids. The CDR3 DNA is TGTGCCAGCAGTTTAGGACGGGGGAGCTCTGGAAACACCATATATTTT. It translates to CASSLGRGSSGNTIYF.

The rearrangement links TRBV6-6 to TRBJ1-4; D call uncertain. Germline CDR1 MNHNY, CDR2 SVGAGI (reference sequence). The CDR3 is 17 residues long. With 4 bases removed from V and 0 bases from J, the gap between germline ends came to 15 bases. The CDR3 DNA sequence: TGTGCCAGCAGTTCCCTTGGCCTCCGTGCAACTAATGAAAAACTGTTTTTT. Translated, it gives CASSSLGLRATNEKLFF.

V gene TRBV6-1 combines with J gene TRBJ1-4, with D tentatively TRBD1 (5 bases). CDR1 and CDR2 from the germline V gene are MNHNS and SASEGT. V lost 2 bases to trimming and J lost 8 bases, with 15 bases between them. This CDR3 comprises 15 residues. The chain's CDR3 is CASSEWAGLEEKLFF. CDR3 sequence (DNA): TGTGCCAGCAGTGAATGGGCAGGGCTGGAGGAAAAACTGTTTTTT.

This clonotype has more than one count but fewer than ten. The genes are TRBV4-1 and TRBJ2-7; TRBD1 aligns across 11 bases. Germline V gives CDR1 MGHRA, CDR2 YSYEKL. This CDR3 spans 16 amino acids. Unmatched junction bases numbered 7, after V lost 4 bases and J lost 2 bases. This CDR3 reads CASSLAGTGGTYEQYF. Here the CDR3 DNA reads TGCGCCAGCAGCCTGGCAGGGACAGGGGGAACCTACGAGCAGTACTTC.

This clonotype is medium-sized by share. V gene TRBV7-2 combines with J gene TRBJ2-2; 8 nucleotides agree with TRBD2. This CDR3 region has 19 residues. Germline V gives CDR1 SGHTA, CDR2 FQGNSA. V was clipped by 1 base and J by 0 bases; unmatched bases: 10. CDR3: CASSLEGLVPPTNTGELFF. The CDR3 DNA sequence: TGTGCCAGCAGCTTAGAGGGACTAGTACCACCGACGAACACCGGGGAGCTGTTTTTT. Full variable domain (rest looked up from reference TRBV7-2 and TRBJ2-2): GAGVSQSPSNKVTEKGKDVELRCDPISGHTALYWYRQSLGQGLEFLIYFQGNSAPDKSGLPSDRFSAERTGGSVSTLTIQRTQQEDSAVYLCASSLEGLVPPTNTGELFFGEGSRLTVL.

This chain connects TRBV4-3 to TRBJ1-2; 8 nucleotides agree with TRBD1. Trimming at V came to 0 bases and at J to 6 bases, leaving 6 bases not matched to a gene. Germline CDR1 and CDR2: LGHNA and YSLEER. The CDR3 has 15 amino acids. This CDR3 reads CASSQDASDRDGYTF. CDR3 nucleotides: TGCGCCAGCAGCCAAGATGCCTCGGACAGGGATGGCTACACCTTC.

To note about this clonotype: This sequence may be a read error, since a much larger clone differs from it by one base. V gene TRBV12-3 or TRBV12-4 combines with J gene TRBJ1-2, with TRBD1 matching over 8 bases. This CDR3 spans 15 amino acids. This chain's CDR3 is CANSPPGQANYGYTF. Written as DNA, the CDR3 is TGTGCCAACAGTCCGCCGGGACAGGCTAACTATGGCTACACCTTC.

The CDR3 DNA is TGTGCCAGCGGCCTTAGGCCTGAAGCTTTCTTT. As protein: CASGLRPEAFF. The chain recombines TRBV7-2 with TRBJ1-1; D gene uncertain. V was clipped by 8 bases and J by 6 bases, with 10 bases between them. The CDR3 has 11 amino acids. Per germline, CDR1 SGHTA and CDR2 FQGNSA. The full variable domain, with the rest looked up from reference TRBV7-2 and TRBJ1-1, is GAGVSQSPSNKVTEKGKDVELRCDPISGHTALYWYRQSLGQGLEFLIYFQGNSAPDKSGLPSDRFSAERTGGSVSTLTIQRTQQEDSAVYLCASGLRPEAFFGQGTRLTVV.

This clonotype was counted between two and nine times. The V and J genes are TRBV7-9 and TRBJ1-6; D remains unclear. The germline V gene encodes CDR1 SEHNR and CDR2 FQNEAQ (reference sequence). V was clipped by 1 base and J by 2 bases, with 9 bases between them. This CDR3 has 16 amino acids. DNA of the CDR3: TGTGCCAGCAGCTTAGGCGGGCAGGCCTATAATTCACCCCTCCACTTT. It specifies CASSLGGQAYNSPLHF. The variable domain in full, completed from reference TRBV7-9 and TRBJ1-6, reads DTGVSQNPRHKITKRGQNVTFRCDPISEHNRLYWYRQTLGQGPEFLTYFQNEAQLEKSRLLSDRFSAERPKGSFSTLEIQRTEQGDSAMYLCASSLGGQAYNSPLHFGNGTRLTVT.

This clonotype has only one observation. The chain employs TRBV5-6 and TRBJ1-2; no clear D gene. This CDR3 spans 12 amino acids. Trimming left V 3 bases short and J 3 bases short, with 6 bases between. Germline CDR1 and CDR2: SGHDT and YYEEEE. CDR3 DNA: TGTGCCAGCAGCTCAGTCTACTATGGCTACACCTTC. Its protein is CASSSVYYGYTF.

The CDR3 here is CASSLERGGWTGELFF. Here the CDR3 DNA reads TGTGCCAGCAGCTTAGAGCGGGGGGGCTGGACCGGGGAGCTGTTTTTT. The V call is TRBV11-1, the J call TRBJ2-2; TRBD2 matches at 10 bases. Germline CDR1 and CDR2: SGHAT and FQDESV (reference sequence). J lost 5 bases, V lost 1 base, and 4 bases had no gene match. The CDR3 loop spans 16 amino acids.